The clone carrying this T cell receptor beta chain has just a few counts. Antigen unknown. Germline V gene data show CDR1 as SNHLY and CDR2 as FYNNEI. The CDR3 consists of 14 residues. V lost 7 bases to trimming and J lost 0 bases; unmatched junction nucleotides: 6. The data belong to a study of cytomegalovirus exposure and HLA in healthy donors. General study findings and limits: In a later analysis, at a false discovery rate of 0.05, 17,000 or so TCR beta sequences matched HLA alleles. Owing to their indistinguishability, certain V segments, notably TRBV6-2 and TRBV6-3, were excluded.

PCR amplification relied on 60 Vbeta primers (plus 13 Jbeta primers). The repertoire was sequenced with immunoSEQ multiplex PCR; TCRdb's copy has only in-frame clones and lacks some. The sample holds about 150,000 clones, 79% seen once. The J gene is TRBJ2-7, the V gene TRBV2, with TRBD1 matching over 7 bases. This sequence was found in a man aged 45-65 years in good health and CMV-seropositive. Sequences were obtained from PBMCs. CDR3 region: CASTETGLSYEQYF. The CDR3 bases are TGTGCCAGCACCGAGACAGGGCTCTCCTACGAGCAGTACTTC.